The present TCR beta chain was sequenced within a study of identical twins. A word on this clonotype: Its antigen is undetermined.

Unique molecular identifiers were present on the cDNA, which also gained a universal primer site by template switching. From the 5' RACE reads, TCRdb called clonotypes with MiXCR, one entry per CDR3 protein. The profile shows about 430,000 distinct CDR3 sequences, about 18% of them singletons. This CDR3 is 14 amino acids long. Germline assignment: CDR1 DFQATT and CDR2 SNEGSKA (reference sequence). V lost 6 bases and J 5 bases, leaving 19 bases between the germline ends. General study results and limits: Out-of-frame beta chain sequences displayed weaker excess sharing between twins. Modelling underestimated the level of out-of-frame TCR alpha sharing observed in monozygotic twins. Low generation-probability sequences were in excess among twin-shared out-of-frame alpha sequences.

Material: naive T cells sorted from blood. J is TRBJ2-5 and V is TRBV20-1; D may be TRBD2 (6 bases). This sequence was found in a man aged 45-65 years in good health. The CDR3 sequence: CSAGTGTALETQYF. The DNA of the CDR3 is TGCAGTGCAGGAACCGGGACTGCGCTGGAGACCCAGTACTTC.